A selection of T cell receptor beta chains follows, all from one sample in a study of T cell changes during pregnancy in multiple sclerosis. Profiled with immunoSEQ multiplex PCR; TCRdb holds only in-frame clones, not every one. This sample has 90,000 to 100,000 clones, with under 95% found just once. The input for sequencing was peripheral blood, taken in the first trimester of pregnancy. Receptor source: a female donor with multiple sclerosis, enrolled in a pregnancy study. Each CDR3 is given with its conserved first and last residue.

V | CDR3
TRBV9 | CASSFNRVEDTQYF
TRBV6-1 | CASRGGITLYEQYF
TRBV29-1 | CSVEGLRDRAYEQYF
TRBV13 | CASSRGLAGVWETQYF
TRBV2 | CASSGLAGVEQFF
TRBV5-6 | CASSFGVPTYEQYF
TRBV6-1 | CASSLAGVSYNEQFF
TRBV27 | CASSTLAGEVYEQYF
TRBV27 | CASSRGLAIDEQFF
TRBV27 | CASSLNGLAGARGGNEQFF
TRBV7-8 | CASSLGASGSRTDTQYF
TRBV19 | CASSMGQGTDTQYF
TRBV14 | CASSQGGLGSGSDTGELFF
TRBV15 | CATSGDSYGYTF
TRBV9 | CASSAARLIGELFF
TRBV5-5 | CASSQIDRGRPADTF
TRBV9 | CASSVGVAPYEQYF
TRBV2 | CASRGDIQYF
TRBV27 | CASRLQSGTGLNTEAFF
TRBV27 | CASSLTGGGHYGYTF
TRBV27 | CASSLTSGSSEQYF
TRBV19 | CASSMSGQETQYF
TRBV5-6 | CASSFTFYTEAFF
TRBV29-1 | CSGLVSVREGRADTQYF
TRBV4-1 | CASSRTGGAGSYEQYF
TRBV11-2 | CASTNQNQDRATYGYTF
TRBV30 | CAFDRFNQPQHF
TRBV5-4 | CASSNTRQNTEAFF
TRBV2 | CASSEQGSNTEAFF
TRBV5-1 | CASGGGPMHNEQFF
TRBV6-4 | CASSDSPAGGSDTQYF
TRBV27 | CASRTGGPANYGYTF
TRBV6-1 | CASNTITDEQYF
TRBV6-5 | CASRALSQNTEAFF
TRBV7-9 | CASSLVPDRAHEQYF
TRBV5-6 | CASSLTGVEQYF
TRBV7-2 | CASSPSGGTYEQYF
TRBV27 | CASSFSGVAGVETQYF